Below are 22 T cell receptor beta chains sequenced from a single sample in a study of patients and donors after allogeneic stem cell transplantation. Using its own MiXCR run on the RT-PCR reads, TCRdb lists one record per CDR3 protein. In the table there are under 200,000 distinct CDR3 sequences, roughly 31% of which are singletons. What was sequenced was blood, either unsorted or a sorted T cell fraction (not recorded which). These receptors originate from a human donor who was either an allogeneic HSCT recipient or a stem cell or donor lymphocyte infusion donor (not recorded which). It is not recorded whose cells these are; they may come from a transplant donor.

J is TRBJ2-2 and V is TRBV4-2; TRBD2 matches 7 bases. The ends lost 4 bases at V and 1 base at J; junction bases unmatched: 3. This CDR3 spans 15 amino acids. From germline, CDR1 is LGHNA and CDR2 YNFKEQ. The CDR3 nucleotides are TGTGCCAGCAGCCTCGGCGGGAGGAACACCGGGGAGCTGTTTTTT. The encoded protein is CASSLGGRNTGELFF.

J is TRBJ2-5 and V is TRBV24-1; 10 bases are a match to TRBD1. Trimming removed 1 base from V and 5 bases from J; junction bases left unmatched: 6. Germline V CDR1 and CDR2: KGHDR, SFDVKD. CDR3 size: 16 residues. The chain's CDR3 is CATSDFPTGGEETQYF. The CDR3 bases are TGTGCCACCAGTGATTTCCCGACAGGGGGCGAGGAGACCCAGTACTTC.

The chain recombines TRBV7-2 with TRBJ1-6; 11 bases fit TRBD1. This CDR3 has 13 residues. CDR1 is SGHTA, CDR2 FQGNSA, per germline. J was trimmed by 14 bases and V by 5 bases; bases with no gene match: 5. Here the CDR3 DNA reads TGTGCCAGCAGCAGGACAGGGGGCAAATCCCTCCACTTT. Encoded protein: CASSRTGGKSLHF.

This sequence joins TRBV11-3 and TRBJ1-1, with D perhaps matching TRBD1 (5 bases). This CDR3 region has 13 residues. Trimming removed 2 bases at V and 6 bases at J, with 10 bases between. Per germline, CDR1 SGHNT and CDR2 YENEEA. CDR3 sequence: CASSLRQRSEAFF. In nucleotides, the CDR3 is TGTGCCAGCAGCTTAAGACAGAGATCTGAAGCTTTCTTT.

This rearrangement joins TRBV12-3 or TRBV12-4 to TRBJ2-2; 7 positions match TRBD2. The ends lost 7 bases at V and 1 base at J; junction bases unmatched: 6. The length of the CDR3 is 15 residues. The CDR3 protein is CASTPTGGNTGELFF. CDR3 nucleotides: TGTGCCAGCACTCCAACGGGGGGGAACACCGGGGAGCTGTTTTTT.

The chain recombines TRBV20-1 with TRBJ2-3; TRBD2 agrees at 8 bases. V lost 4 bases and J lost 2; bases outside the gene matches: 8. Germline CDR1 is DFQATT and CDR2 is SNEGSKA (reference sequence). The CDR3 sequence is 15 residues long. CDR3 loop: CSATLPGGNTDTQYF. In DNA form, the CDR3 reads TGCAGTGCTACCCTTCCGGGAGGGAACACAGATACGCAGTATTTT.

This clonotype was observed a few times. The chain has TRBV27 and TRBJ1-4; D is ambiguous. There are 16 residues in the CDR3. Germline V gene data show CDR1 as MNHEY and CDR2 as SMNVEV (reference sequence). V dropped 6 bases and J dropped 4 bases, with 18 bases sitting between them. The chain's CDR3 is CASSPLTGHLNEKLFF. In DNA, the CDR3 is TGTGCCAGCAGCCCCCTCACCGGCCATCTTAATGAAAAACTGTTTTTT.

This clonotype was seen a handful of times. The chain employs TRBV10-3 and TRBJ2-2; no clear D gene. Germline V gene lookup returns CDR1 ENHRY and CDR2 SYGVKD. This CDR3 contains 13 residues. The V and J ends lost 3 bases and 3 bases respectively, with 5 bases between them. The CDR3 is CAISEQYTGELFF. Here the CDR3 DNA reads TGTGCCATCAGTGAACAGTACACCGGGGAGCTGTTTTTT.

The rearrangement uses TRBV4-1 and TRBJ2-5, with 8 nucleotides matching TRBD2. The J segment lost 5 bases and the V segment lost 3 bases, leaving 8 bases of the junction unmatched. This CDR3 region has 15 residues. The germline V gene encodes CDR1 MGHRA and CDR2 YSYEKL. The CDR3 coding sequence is TGCGCCAGCAGCCAGGTAGCGGGATTGGGTGAGACCCAGTACTTC. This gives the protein CASSQVAGLGETQYF.

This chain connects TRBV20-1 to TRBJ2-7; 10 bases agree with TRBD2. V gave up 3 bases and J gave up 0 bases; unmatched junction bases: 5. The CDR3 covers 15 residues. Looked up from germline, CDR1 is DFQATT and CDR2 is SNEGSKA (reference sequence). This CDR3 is CSARMGLAYSYEQYF. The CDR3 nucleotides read TGCAGTGCTAGGATGGGACTAGCGTACTCCTACGAGCAGTACTTC.

The CDR3 loop reads CASSLTGVNGYTF. CDR3 nucleotide sequence: TGTGCCAGCAGCCTGACAGGGGTAAATGGCTACACCTTC. The gene calls are TRBV12-3 or TRBV12-4 and TRBJ1-2; 8 bases line up with TRBD1. The J segment lost 6 bases and the V segment lost 6 bases, leaving 6 bases of the junction unmatched. There are 13 residues in the CDR3.

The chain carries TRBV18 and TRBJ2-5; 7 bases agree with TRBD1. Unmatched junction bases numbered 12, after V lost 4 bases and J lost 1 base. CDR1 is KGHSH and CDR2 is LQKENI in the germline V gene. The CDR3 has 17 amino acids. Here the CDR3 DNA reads TGTGCCAGCTCACTACTCTCCGGGACAGCCACCCAAGAGACCCAGTACTTC. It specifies CASSLLSGTATQETQYF.

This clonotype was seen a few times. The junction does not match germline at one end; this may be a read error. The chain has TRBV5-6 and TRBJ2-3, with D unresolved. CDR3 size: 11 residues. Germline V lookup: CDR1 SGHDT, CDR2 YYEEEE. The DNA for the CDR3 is TGTGCCAGCACCTTGAGGGATACGCAGTATTTT. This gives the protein CASTLRDTQYF.

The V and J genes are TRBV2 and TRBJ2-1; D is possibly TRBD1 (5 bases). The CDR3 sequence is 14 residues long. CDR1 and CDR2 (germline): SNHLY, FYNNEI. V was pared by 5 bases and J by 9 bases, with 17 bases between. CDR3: CASSWGDGIGEQFF. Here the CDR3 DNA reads TGTGCCAGCAGTTGGGGCGATGGCATCGGTGAGCAGTTCTTC.

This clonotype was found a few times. This CDR3 reads CATSDSTHLGQGKDGYTF. In DNA, the CDR3 is TGTGCCACCAGTGACTCCACCCATCTTGGACAGGGCAAGGATGGCTACACCTTC. The chain joins TRBV24-1 to TRBJ1-2, with TRBD1 matching over 8 bases. The V gene end was trimmed by 4 bases and the J gene end by 6 bases; junction bases not matched to a gene: 18. The germline CDR1 and CDR2 sequences are KGHDR and SFDVKD. This CDR3 is built from 18 residues.

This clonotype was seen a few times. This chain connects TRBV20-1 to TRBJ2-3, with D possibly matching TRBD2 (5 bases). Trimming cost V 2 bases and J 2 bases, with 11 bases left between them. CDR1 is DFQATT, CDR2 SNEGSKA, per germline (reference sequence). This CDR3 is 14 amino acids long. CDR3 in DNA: TGCAGTGCTAGATACCCGGGGTTCACAGATACGCAGTATTTT. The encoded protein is CSARYPGFTDTQYF.

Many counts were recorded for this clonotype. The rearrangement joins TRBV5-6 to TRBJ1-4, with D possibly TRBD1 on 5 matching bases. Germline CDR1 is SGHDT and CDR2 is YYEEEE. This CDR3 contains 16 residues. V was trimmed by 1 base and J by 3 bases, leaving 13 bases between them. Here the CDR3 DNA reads TGTGCCAGCAGCTTGACCAAGGACATGGCTAATGAAAAACTGTTTTTT. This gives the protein CASSLTKDMANEKLFF.

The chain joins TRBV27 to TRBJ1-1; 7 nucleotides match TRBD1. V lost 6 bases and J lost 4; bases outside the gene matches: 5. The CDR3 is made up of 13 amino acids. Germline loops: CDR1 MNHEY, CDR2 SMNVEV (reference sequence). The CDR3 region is CASRPDRTTEAFF. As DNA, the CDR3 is TGTGCCAGCAGACCGGACAGGACCACTGAAGCTTTCTTT.

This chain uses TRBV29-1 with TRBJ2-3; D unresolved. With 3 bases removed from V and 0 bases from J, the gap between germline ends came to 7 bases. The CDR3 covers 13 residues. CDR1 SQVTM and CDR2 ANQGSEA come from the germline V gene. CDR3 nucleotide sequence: TGCAGCGTTGAGGGTGAAAGCACAGATACGCAGTATTTT. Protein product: CSVEGESTDTQYF.

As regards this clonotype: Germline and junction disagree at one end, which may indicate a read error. The CDR3 sequence is CSVGWTVSFIGF. CDR3 in DNA: TGCAGCGTTGGATGGACGGTGTCTTTTATTGGCTTC. The chain employs TRBV29-1 and TRBJ2-5; D remains unclear. Germline V gene sequence: CDR1 SQVTM, CDR2 ANQGSEA. This CDR3 contains 12 residues.

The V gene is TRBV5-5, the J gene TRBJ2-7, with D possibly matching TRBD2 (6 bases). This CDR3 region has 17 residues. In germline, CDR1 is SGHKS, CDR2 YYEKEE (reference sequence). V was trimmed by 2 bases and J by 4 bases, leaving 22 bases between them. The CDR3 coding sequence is TGTGCCAGCAGCTTTCTGGAGGGTTTCGAGCCACTTTACGAGCAGTACTTC. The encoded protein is CASSFLEGFEPLYEQYF.

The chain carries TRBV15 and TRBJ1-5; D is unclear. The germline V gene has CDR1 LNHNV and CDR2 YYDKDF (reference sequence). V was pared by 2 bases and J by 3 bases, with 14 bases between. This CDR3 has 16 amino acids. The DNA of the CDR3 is TGTGCCACCAGCAGACCCCCTCCAGGAGCCAATCAGCCCCAGCATTTT. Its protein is CATSRPPPGANQPQHF. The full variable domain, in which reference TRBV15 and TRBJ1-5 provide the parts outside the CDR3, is DAMVIQNPRYQVTQFGKPVTLSCSQTLNHNVMYWYQQKSSQAPKLLFHYYDKDFNNEADTPDNFQSRRPNTSFCFLDIRSPGLGDTAMYLCATSRPPPGANQPQHFGDGTRLSIL.